The 4 T cell receptor beta chains below all came from one sample that was sequenced in a study of T cells in Graves' hyperthyroidism and ophthalmopathy. The source material, RNA transcripts, was used to amplify TCR beta CDR3 regions. An initial round of RT-PCR targeting the TCR CDR3 relied on the HTBI primer set. Each CDR3 protein gets one entry after TCRdb re-called the multiplex PCR reads with MiXCR. Among about 400,000 distinct CDR3 sequences listed, about 15% were seen once. Sequences were obtained from blood. The receptor set was obtained from a woman aged 25-40 years with Graves' hyperthyroidism.

This clonotype was counted only a few times. The chain combines TRBV12-3 or TRBV12-4 with TRBJ2-3; TRBD1 might be the D (6 bases). The ends were cut back, 5 bases at V and 7 bases at J, with 22 bases in the middle. The CDR3 consists of 16 residues. CDR3 loop: CASSASGTPGRNTQYF. CDR3 bases: TGTGCCAGCAGTGCTTCCGGGACACCGGGCAGGAATACGCAGTATTTT.

The chain carries TRBV28 and TRBJ1-6, with D unresolved. The germline gives CDR1 MDHEN, CDR2 SYDVKM. V lost 2 bases and J 0 bases, leaving 8 bases between the germline ends. The CDR3 consists of 16 residues. CDR3 sequence: CASSLDISSYNSPLHF. As DNA, the CDR3 is TGTGCCAGCAGTTTAGACATTAGCTCCTATAATTCACCCCTCCACTTT.

This clonotype was recorded many times. The rearrangement joins TRBV2 to TRBJ2-7; TRBD2 agrees at 9 bases. V lost 7 bases, J lost 5 bases, and 6 bases stayed unmatched. CDR3 length: 13 amino acids. Germline assignment: CDR1 SNHLY and CDR2 FYNNEI. For the CDR3, the DNA is TGTGCCAGCATATTCCAGCGGGAGGACGAGCAGTACTTC. Encoded protein: CASIFQREDEQYF.

This clonotype was picked up many times. The gene calls are TRBV20-1 and TRBJ2-1; possible D gene TRBD2, 6 bases. Germline V CDR1 and CDR2: DFQATT, SNEGSKA (reference sequence). V gave up 3 bases and J gave up 5 bases, with 14 bases separating them. This CDR3 comprises 14 residues. The CDR3 sequence is CSARYGSVDNEQFF. CDR3 DNA sequence: TGCAGTGCTAGGTACGGGAGTGTGGACAATGAGCAGTTCTTC.